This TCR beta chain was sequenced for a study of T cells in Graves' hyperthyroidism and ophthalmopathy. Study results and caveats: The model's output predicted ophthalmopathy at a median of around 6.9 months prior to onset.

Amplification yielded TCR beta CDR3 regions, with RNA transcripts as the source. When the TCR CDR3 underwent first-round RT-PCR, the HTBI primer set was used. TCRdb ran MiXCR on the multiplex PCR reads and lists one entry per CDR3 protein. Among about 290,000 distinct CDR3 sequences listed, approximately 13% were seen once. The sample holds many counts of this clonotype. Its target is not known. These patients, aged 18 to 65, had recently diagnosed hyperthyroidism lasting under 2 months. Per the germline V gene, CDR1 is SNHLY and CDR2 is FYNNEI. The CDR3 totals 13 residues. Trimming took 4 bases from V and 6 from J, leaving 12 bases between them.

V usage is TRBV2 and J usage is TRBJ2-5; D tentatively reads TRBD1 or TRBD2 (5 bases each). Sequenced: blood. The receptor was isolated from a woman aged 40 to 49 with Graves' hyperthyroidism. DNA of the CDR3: TGTGCCAGCAGTGCAACCCCGGGGCAGACCCAGTACTTC. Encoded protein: CASSATPGQTQYF.